Here is one T cell receptor beta chain with its context. The length of the CDR3 is 15 residues. CDR1 and CDR2 (germline): MGHRA, YSYEKL. The V end was cut by 0 bases, the J end by 0 bases, with 8 bases between. The sample belongs to a study of blood T cell repertoires in COVID-19. At the level of the study: Acute-phase and convalescent COVID-19 samples originated in the United States, Italy and Spain.

In Seattle, patients joined the study during active infection and were tracked longitudinally. As originally analysed: Amplification of reference gene primers provided the estimated nucleated cell counts. The data were produced by immunoSEQ multiplex PCR, yet TCRdb's version contains in-frame clones alone and is incomplete. The V and J calls and clone size are taken from that table; D and trimming were inferred from the DNA. This sample yields 75,000 to 90,000 clones, of which roughly 91% are seen a single time; 5.5% to 8% belongs to the top ten. Material for sequencing was peripheral blood. The chain uses TRBV4-1 and TRBJ1-1; D gene uncertain. The TCR comes from a man between 18 and 35 years old with COVID-19, enrolled during active disease. As DNA, the CDR3 is TGCGCCAGCAGCCAAGATATTTCCGTGAACACTGAAGCTTTCTTT. Translating it yields CASSQDISVNTEAFF.